This T cell receptor beta chain stems from a study of T cells in Graves' hyperthyroidism and ophthalmopathy. On the study more broadly: The initial diagnosis was the point when peripheral blood was collected, ahead of any treatment.

This CDR3 is built from 13 residues. The V gene's germline CDR1 is SEHNR and CDR2 FQNEAQ (reference sequence). V was shortened by 2 bases and J by 3 bases, with 7 bases between the two germline ends. In this sample, this clonotype turned up many times. Researchers took RNA transcripts and amplified the TCR beta CDR3 regions from them. First-round RT-PCR targeting the TCR CDR3 was performed with the HTBI primer set. TCRdb re-derived calls from the multiplex PCR reads in MiXCR, one entry per CDR3 protein. Of around 520,000 distinct CDR3 sequences listed, approximately 25% are singletons. The chain couples TRBV7-9 to TRBJ2-5, with D uncertain. Sequenced input: blood. The clonotype was recovered from a woman aged 25 to 39 with Graves' ophthalmopathy. The CDR3 loop is CASSLIREETQYF. CDR3 coding DNA: TGTGCCAGCAGCTTAATAAGGGAAGAGACCCAGTACTTC.